This TCR beta chain was identified during a study of blood T cells in healthy people across ages. Findings and limits, study-wide: A conclusive naive versus antigen-experienced comparison was prevented by the unsorted PBMCs.

About this clonotype: Its antigen remains unknown.

From germline, CDR1 is MGHDK and CDR2 SYGVNS. The V end lost 8 bases, the J end lost 5 bases, and 13 bases lay between the germline ends. This CDR3 has 13 residues. The use of a sample-barcoded 5' primer and a J-beta primer mix characterized a second PCR of roughly 6 to 11 cycles. TCRdb re-called the 5' RACE reads with MiXCR, one entry per CDR3 protein. Seen here are fewer than 900,000 distinct CDR3 sequences, roughly 47% observed once, and the top ten hold around 20%. The sequence derives from a woman aged 55-69 years in good health. Sequenced: blood. This chain joins TRBV25-1 and TRBJ2-1; D is unresolved. The CDR3 loop reads CASLPGWNNEQFF. DNA of the CDR3: TGTGCCAGCTTGCCCGGTTGGAACAATGAGCAGTTCTTC.